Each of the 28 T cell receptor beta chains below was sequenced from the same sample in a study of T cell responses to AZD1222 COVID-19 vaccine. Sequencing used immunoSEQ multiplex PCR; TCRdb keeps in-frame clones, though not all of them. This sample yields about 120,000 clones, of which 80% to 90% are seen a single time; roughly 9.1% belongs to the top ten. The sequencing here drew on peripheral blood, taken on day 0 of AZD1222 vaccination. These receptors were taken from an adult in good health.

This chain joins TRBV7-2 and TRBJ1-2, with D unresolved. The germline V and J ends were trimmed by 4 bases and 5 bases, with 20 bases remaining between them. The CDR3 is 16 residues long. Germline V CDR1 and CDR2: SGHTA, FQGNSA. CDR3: CASSSYQPGNRYGYTF. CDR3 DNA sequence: TGTGCCAGCAGCTCATACCAACCGGGGAACCGTTATGGCTACACCTTC.

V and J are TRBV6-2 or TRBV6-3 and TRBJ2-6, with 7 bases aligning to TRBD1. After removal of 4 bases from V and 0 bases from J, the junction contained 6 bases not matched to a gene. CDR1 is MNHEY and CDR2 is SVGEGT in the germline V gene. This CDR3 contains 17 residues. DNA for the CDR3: TGTGCCAGCAGTTCAACAGGGGCGGGCTCTGGGGCCAACGTCCTGACTTTC. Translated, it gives CASSSTGAGSGANVLTF.

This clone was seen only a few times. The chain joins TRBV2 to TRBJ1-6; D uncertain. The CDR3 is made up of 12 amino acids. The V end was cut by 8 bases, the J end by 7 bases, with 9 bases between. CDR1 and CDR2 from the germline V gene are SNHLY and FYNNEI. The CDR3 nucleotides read TGTGCCAGCTTAATCCAGAATTCACCCCTCCACTTT. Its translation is CASLIQNSPLHF.

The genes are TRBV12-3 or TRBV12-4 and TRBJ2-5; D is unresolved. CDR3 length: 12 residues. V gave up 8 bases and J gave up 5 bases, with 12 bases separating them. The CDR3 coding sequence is TGTGCCAGCGGTGTTTCTATTGAGACCCAGTACTTC. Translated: CASGVSIETQYF.

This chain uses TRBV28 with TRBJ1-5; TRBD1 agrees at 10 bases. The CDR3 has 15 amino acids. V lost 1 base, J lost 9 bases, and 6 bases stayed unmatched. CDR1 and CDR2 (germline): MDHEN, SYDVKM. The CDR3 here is CASSLLGQGTRPQHF. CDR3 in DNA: TGTGCCAGCAGTTTATTGGGACAGGGGACTCGGCCCCAGCATTTT.

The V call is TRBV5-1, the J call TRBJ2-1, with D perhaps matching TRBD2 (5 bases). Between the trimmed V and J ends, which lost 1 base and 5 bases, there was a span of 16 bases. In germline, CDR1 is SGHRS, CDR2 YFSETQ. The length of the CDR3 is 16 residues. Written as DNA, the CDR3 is TGCGCCAGCAGCTTGCGGGTAGGAGGCCTCAACAATGAGCAGTTCTTC. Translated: CASSLRVGGLNNEQFF.

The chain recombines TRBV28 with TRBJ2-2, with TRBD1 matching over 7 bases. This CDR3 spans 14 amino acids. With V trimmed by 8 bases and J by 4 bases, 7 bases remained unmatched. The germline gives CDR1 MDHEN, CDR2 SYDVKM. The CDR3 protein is CASSDRIGTGELFF. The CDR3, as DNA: TGTGCCAGCTCGGACAGGATTGGCACCGGGGAGCTGTTTTTT.

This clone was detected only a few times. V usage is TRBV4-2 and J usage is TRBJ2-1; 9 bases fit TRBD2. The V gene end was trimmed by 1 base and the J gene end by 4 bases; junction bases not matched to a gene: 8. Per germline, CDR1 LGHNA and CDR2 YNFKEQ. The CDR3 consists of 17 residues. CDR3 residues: CASSQAAGGPMYNEQFF. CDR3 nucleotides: TGTGCCAGCAGCCAAGCGGCGGGGGGGCCGATGTACAATGAGCAGTTCTTC.

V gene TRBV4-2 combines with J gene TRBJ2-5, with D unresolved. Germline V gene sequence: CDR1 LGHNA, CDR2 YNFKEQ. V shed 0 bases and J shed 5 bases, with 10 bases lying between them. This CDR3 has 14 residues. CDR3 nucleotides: TGTGCCAGCAGCCAAGAAAACCTACGGGAGACCCAGTACTTC. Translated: CASSQENLRETQYF.

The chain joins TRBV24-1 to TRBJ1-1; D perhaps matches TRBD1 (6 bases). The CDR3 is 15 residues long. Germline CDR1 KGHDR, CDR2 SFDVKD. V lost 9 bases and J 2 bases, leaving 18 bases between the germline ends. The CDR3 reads CATSHRGGLNTEAFF. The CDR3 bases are TGTGCCACCTCTCACCGAGGGGGGCTAAACACTGAAGCTTTCTTT.

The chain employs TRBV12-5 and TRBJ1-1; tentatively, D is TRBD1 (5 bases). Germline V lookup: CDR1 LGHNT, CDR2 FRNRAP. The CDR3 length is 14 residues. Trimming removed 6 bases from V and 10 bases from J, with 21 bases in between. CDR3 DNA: TGTGCTAGTGGCCCCGCCCTTCCAGGGAAGGGAGCTTTCTTT. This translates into CASGPALPGKGAFF.

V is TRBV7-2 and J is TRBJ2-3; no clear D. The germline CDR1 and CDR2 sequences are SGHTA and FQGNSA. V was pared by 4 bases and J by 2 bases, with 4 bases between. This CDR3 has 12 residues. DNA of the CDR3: TGTGCCAGCAGCTCCATCACAGATACGCAGTATTTT. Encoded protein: CASSSITDTQYF. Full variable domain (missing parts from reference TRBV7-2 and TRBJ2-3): GAGVSQSPSNKVTEKGKDVELRCDPISGHTALYWYRQSLGQGLEFLIYFQGNSAPDKSGLPSDRFSAERTGGSVSTLTIQRTQQEDSAVYLCASSSITDTQYFGPGTRLTVL.

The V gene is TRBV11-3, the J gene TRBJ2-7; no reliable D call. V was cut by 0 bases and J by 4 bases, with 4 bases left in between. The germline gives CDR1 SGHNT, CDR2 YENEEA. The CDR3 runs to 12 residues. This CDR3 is CASSLEGYEQYF. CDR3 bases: TGTGCCAGCAGCTTAGAAGGTTACGAGCAGTACTTC.

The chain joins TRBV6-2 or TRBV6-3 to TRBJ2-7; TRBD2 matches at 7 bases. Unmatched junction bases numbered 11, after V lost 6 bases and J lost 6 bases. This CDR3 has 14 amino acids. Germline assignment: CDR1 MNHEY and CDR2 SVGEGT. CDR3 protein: CASSPGLQWAEQYF. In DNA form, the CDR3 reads TGTGCCAGCAGCCCGGGACTACAATGGGCCGAGCAGTACTTC.

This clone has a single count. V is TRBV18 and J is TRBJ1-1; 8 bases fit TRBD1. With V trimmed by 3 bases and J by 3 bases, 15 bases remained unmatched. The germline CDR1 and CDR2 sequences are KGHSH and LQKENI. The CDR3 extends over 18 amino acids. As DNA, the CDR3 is TGTGCCAGCTCACCTATGCCGCAGGGGGCAGGTGCCTACACTGAAGCTTTCTTT. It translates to CASSPMPQGAGAYTEAFF.

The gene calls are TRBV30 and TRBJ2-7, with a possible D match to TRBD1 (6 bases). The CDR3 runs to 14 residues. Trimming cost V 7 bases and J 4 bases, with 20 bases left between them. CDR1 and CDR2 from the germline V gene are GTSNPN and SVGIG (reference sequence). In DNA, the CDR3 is TGTGCCTCCCGACAGCTGACTCAGGGGTACGAGCAGTACTTC. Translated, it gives CASRQLTQGYEQYF.

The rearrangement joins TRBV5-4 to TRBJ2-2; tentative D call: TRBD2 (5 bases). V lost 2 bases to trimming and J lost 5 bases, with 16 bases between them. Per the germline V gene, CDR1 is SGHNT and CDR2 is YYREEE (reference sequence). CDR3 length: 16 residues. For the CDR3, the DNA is TGTGCCAGCAGCTTACCGGGCTCAGAGGGAACCGGGGAGCTGTTTTTT. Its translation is CASSLPGSEGTGELFF.

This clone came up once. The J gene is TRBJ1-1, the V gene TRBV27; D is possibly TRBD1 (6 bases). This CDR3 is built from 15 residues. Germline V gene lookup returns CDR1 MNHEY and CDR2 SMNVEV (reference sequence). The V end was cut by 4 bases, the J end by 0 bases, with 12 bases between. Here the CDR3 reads CASSSATGMNTEAFF. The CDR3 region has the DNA TGTGCCAGCAGTTCCGCAACAGGGATGAACACTGAAGCTTTCTTT.

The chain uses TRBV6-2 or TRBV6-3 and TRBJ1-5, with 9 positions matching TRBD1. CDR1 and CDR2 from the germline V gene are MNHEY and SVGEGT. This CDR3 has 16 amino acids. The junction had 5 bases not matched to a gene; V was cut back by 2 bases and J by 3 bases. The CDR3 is CASSYGGQGFNQPQHF. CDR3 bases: TGTGCCAGCAGTTACGGGGGACAGGGCTTCAATCAGCCCCAGCATTTT.

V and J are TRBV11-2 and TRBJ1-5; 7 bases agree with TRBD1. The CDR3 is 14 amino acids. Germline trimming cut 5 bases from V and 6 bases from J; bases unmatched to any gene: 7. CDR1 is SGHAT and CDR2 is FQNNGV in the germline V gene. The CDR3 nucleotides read TGTGCCAGCAGCCGCGACAGGGTTGGTCAGCCCCAGCATTTT. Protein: CASSRDRVGQPQHF. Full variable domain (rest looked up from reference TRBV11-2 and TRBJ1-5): EAGVAQSPRYKIIEKRQSVAFWCNPISGHATLYWYQQILGQGPKLLIQFQNNGVVDDSQLPKDRFSAERLKGVDSTLKIQPAKLEDSAVYLCASSRDRVGQPQHFGDGTRLSIL.

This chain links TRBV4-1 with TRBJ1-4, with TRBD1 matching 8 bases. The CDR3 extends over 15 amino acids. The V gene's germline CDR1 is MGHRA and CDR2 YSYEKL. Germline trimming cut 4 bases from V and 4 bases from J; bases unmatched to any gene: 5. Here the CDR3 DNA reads TGCGCCAGCAGCCTGGGACAGGCTCTTAATGAAAAACTGTTTTTT. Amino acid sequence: CASSLGQALNEKLFF.

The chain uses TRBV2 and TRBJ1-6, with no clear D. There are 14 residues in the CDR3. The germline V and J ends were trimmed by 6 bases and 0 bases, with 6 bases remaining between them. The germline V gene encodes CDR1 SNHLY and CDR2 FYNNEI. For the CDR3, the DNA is TGTGCCAGCAGGTTTAGCTCCTATAATTCACCCCTCCACTTT. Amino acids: CASRFSSYNSPLHF.

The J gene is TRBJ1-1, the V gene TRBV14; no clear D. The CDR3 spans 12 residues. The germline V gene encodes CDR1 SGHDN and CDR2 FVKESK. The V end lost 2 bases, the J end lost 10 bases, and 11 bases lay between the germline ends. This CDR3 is CASSQRLSRAFF. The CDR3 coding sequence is TGTGCCAGCAGCCAAAGGCTCAGTAGAGCTTTCTTT.

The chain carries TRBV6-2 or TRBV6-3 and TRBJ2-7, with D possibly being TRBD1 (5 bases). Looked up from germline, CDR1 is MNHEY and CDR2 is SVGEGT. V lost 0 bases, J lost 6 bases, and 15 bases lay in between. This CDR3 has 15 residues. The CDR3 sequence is CASSYSASGRAEQYF. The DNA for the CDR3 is TGTGCCAGCAGTTACTCGGCTTCGGGCAGGGCCGAGCAGTACTTC.

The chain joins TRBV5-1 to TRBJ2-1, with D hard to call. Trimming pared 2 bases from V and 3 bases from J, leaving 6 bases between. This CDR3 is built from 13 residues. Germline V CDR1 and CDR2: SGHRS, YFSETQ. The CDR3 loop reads CASSFDGYNEQFF. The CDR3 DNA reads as TGCGCCAGCAGCTTTGACGGCTACAATGAGCAGTTCTTC.

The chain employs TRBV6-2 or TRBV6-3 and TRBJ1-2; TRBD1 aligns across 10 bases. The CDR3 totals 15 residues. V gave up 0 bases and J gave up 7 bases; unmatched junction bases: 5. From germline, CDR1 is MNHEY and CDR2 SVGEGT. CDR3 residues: CASSYSPDRGTGYTF. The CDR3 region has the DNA TGTGCCAGCAGTTACTCGCCGGACAGGGGGACTGGCTACACCTTC.

CDR3 coding DNA: TGTGCCACCAGCCCACGACAGGGGGCCTACGAGCAGTACTTC. Translated, it gives CATSPRQGAYEQYF. The rearrangement links TRBV15 to TRBJ2-7; TRBD1 aligns across 9 bases. V lost 5 bases and J lost 2; bases outside the gene matches: 4. Germline CDR1 and CDR2: LNHNV and YYDKDF (reference sequence). The CDR3 consists of 14 residues.

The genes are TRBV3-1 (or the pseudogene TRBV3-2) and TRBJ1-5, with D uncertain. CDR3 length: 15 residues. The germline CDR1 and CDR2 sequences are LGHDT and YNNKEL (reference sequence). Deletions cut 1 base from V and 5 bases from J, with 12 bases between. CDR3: CASSQGGSFYQPQHF. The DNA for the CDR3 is TGTGCCAGCAGCCAAGGCGGCAGCTTCTATCAGCCCCAGCATTTT.